Following are 16 T cell receptor beta chains from one sample sequenced in a study of T cell repertoires and Cas9 in healthy adults. Using immunoSEQ multiplex PCR, the repertoire was profiled, and TCRdb retains in-frame clones only, with some absent. The sample has about 14,000 clones, approximately 92% seen once. The source material was Tregs (CD4+, CD25+, CD127-, CD137-, CD154-) from PBMCs; culture status not recorded. Source of these receptors: a human donor in good health.

V and J are TRBV4-1 and TRBJ1-4, with D maybe TRBD1 (6 bases). The ends were cut back, 4 bases at V and 8 bases at J, with 20 bases in the middle. Germline V gene data show CDR1 as MGHRA and CDR2 as YSYEKL. The length of the CDR3 is 16 residues. This CDR3 is CASSPNMWGRTEKLFF. CDR3 nucleotides: TGCGCCAGCAGCCCGAATATGTGGGGGCGGACGGAAAAACTGTTTTTT.

Remarks on this clone: Relative to the germline gene, one junction end is altered; a read error may explain this. The V call is TRBV19, the J call TRBJ1-1; D possibly corresponds to TRBD1 (6 bases). Germline CDR1 is LNHDA and CDR2 is SQIVND (reference sequence). This CDR3 is 15 amino acids long. The CDR3 protein is CASSLDRSRTTEAFF. CDR3 bases: TGTGCCAGTAGTTTAGACAGGTCAAGGACTACTGAAGCTTTCTTT. Drawing the rest from reference TRBV19 and TRBJ1-1, the complete variable domain is DGGITQSPKYLFRKEGQNVTLSCEQNLNHDAMYWYRQDPGQGLRLIYYSQIVNDFQKGDIAEGYSVSREKKESFPLTVTSAQKNPTAFYLCASSLDRSRTTEAFFGQGTRLTVV.

This clone has just one count. The rearrangement links TRBV6-5 to TRBJ1-4, with D unclear. Germline V CDR1 and CDR2: MNHEY, SVGAGI. Trimming left V 2 bases short and J 8 bases short, with 9 bases between. This CDR3 has 13 amino acids. The CDR3 protein is CASSYEPREKLFF. CDR3 bases: TGTGCCAGCAGTTACGAGCCTCGGGAAAAACTGTTTTTT.

This chain links TRBV6-6 with TRBJ1-2, with 7 bases matching TRBD1. Germline-derived CDR1 and CDR2 are MNHNY and SVGAGI (reference sequence). Trimming removed 2 bases from V and 4 bases from J; junction bases left unmatched: 7. The CDR3 covers 15 residues. Here the CDR3 reads CASSYNFRDSYGYTF. The CDR3 nucleotides are TGTGCCAGCAGTTACAACTTCCGGGACAGCTATGGCTACACCTTC.

V is TRBV9 and J is TRBJ2-3; TRBD2 matches 7 bases. The CDR3 length is 14 residues. CDR1 is SGDLS and CDR2 is YYNGEE in the germline V gene. J was trimmed by 0 bases and V by 7 bases; bases with no gene match: 5. CDR3 DNA: TGTGCCAGCCGGGGAGGGAGGAGCACAGATACGCAGTATTTT. This encodes CASRGGRSTDTQYF.

This clone was found once. This sequence joins TRBV6-6 and TRBJ2-7; possible D gene TRBD2, 5 bases. Per the germline V gene, CDR1 is MNHNY and CDR2 is SVGAGI (reference sequence). The CDR3 runs to 14 residues. V was pared by 7 bases and J by 1 base, with 14 bases between. The CDR3 spells CASKEASLSYEQYF. For the CDR3, the DNA is TGTGCCAGCAAGGAGGCATCCCTATCCTACGAGCAGTACTTC.

The V call is TRBV30, the J call TRBJ1-5; possible D gene TRBD1, 6 bases. Germline CDR1 reads GTSNPN; CDR2 reads SVGIG (reference sequence). This CDR3 is 14 amino acids long. Trimming left V 5 bases short and J 2 bases short, with 13 bases between. CDR3 DNA: TGTGCCTGGGGTCATAAGGGGGGCAATCAGCCCCAGCATTTT. Encoded protein: CAWGHKGGNQPQHF.

The chain uses TRBV7-2 and TRBJ1-4; no clear D gene. Trimming removed 0 bases from V and 8 bases from J, with 10 bases in between. This CDR3 region has 14 residues. Germline V gene lookup returns CDR1 SGHTA and CDR2 FQGNSA. CDR3 protein: CASSLATAREKLFF. CDR3 nucleotide sequence: TGTGCCAGCAGCTTAGCCACCGCGAGGGAAAAACTGTTTTTT.

The rearrangement joins TRBV5-1 to TRBJ2-7, with 10 bases lining up with TRBD1. Trimming cost V 4 bases and J 6 bases; bases outside gene matches: 1. The CDR3 spans 12 residues. CDR1 and CDR2 (germline): SGHRS, YFSETQ. CDR3 region: CASSGDRGEQYV. CDR3 in DNA: TGCGCCAGCAGCGGGGACAGGGGCGAGCAGTACGTC.

V is TRBV20-1 and J is TRBJ2-3; no clear D gene. CDR1 is DFQATT, CDR2 SNEGSKA, per germline (reference sequence). The CDR3 runs 11 residues. Trimming pared 3 bases from V and 5 bases from J, leaving 6 bases between. The CDR3 region is CSAREIDTQYF. The CDR3 region has the DNA TGCAGTGCTAGGGAAATAGATACGCAGTATTTT.

V gene TRBV29-1 combines with J gene TRBJ2-1, with TRBD2 matching 9 bases. The V gene end was trimmed by 3 bases and the J gene end by 8 bases; junction bases not matched to a gene: 14. There are 16 residues in the CDR3. The germline gives CDR1 SQVTM, CDR2 ANQGSEA. CDR3 nucleotide sequence: TGCAGCGTTGATTGGACTAGCGTTCCCCTTGGGGATGAGCAGTTCTTC. Its protein is CSVDWTSVPLGDEQFF.

The chain uses TRBV5-4 and TRBJ1-1, with TRBD1 as a possible D gene (6 bases). V lost 5 bases to trimming and J lost 0 bases, with 11 bases between them. This CDR3 has 14 amino acids. Germline V gene sequence: CDR1 SGHNT, CDR2 YYREEE (reference sequence). In DNA form, the CDR3 reads TGTGCCAGCAGTAGAGGACAGCTGAACACTGAAGCTTTCTTT. Translation gives CASSRGQLNTEAFF.

This chain connects TRBV28 to TRBJ1-2, with unresolved D. Trimming shortened V by 4 bases and J by 0 bases, and 6 bases separated the two germline ends. Germline-derived CDR1 and CDR2 are MDHEN and SYDVKM. This CDR3 has 13 amino acids. The CDR3 region is CASSSASNYGYTF. In DNA, the CDR3 is TGTGCCAGCAGTTCGGCCTCTAACTATGGCTACACCTTC.

The rearrangement uses TRBV7-9 and TRBJ2-2; D uncertain. Deletions cut 1 base from V and 13 bases from J, with 4 bases between. Germline V gene lookup returns CDR1 SEHNR and CDR2 FQNEAQ (reference sequence). CDR3 size: 10 residues. The CDR3 region is CASSLVALFF. Here the CDR3 DNA reads TGTGCCAGCAGCTTAGTAGCGCTGTTTTTT.

The rearrangement joins TRBV18 to TRBJ2-7, with 10 bases matching TRBD1. The V gene's germline CDR1 is KGHSH and CDR2 LQKENI. The CDR3 extends over 14 amino acids. V lost 3 bases, J lost 6 bases, and 5 bases stayed unmatched. The CDR3 sequence is CASSPGTGVPEQYV. The DNA of the CDR3 is TGTGCCAGCTCACCCGGGACAGGGGTGCCCGAGCAGTACGTC.

This clone was picked up one time. This chain links TRBV28 with TRBJ2-6; D call uncertain. V dropped 5 bases and J dropped 0 bases, with 11 bases sitting between them. Germline lookup yields CDR1 MDHEN and CDR2 SYDVKM. CDR3 length: 16 amino acids. The CDR3 spells CASSPRLISGANVLTF. The CDR3 nucleotides read TGTGCCAGCAGTCCAAGACTGATCTCTGGGGCCAACGTCCTGACTTTC.